This T cell receptor beta chain was documented in a study of blood T cell repertoires in COVID-19 (TCRdb year 2020). Turning to the overall study: Collaborator samples came from the United States, Italy and Spain and covered acute and convalescent phases of COVID-19. The material from the prospective study consisted of cDNA or gDNA derived from T cells, B-cell-depleted T cells, or PBMCs. The dataset comprised deeply sampled blood TCRbeta repertoires from subjects exposed to, actively infected with, or recovered from COVID-19. The repertoires were made available in a free public database intended to serve as a resource for research on the immune response to SARS-CoV-2. The samples were drawn from the first 160 participants of the ongoing ImmuneRACE study and from about 1,200 subjects provided by 6 global collaborators. The sample metadata nearly always contained a de-identified subject ID, COVID-19 status, age in years and sex. Where available, HLA class I and class II types were taken from metadata supplied by the sample provider and were not determined by assay-based typing.

Inclusive of the bounding cysteine and phenylalanine, the CDR3 is 13 residues long. Only the CDR3 DNA stays, 39 bases, in frame from base 1. V is cut by 3 bases and J by 3 bases, and the space between the germline ends is 6 bases. The germline V gene gives CDR1 as LGHNA and CDR2 as YSLEER. Collaborating institutions collected whole blood in K2EDTA tubes following their own protocols. For TCRbeta analysis, collaborator samples were shipped as frozen whole blood, as isolated PBMCs, or as DNA extracted from either sample type. Broad study findings and their caveats: How much clinical and demographic metadata was included differed by source and by participant, and the metadata was provided uncurated.

The immunoSEQ Assay, a bias-controlled multiplex PCR, was used to amplify TCRbeta CDR3 regions from genomic DNA. The original methods were these. Nucleated cell counts per sample were estimated from amplification of reference gene primers within the assay. To quantify the absolute abundance of each unique TCRbeta CDR3 rearrangement, sequence reads were collapsed and filtered. For each sample, productive Simpson clonality was calculated by taking the square root of Simpson's diversity index across productive rearrangements. This immuneACCESS table, as held by TCRdb, lists in-frame sequences with V and J called but not all clones. Of the missing ones, under half trace to an unresolved V gene in checked studies; the others have no known cause. The V and J calls and clone size were taken over from that table, and D and trimming were inferred from the DNA. This sample is represented by about 300,000 clones; more than 85% of them were singletons. 1% to 1.5% of the sample is taken by the ten largest.

Remarks on this clone: The target of this receptor is not known. The sample holds no much larger clone one base away, and base qualities are not on file.

The sequence is built from TRBV4-3 and TRBJ1-3; a tentative D call is TRBD1 (5 bases match). This receptor was identified in a man in his 70s with acute or convalescent COVID-19. The sample consisted of peripheral blood. This receptor carries the CDR3 CASSHGGGNTIYF. The bases are TGCGCCAGCAGCCACGGGGGTGGAAACACCATATATTTT.